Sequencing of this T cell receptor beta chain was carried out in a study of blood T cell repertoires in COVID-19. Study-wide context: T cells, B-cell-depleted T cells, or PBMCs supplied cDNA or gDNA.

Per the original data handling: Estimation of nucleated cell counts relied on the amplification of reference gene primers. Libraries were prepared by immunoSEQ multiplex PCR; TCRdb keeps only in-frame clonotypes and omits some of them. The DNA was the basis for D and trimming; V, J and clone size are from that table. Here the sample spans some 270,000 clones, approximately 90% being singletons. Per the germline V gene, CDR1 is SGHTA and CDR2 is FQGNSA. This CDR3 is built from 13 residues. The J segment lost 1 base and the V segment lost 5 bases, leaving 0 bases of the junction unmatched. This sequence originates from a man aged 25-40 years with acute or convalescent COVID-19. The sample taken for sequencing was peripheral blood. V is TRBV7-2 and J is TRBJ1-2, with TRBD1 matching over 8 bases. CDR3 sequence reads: CASSDRGNYGYTF. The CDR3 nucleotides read TGTGCCAGCAGCGACAGGGGTAACTATGGCTACACCTTC.